The entry that follows covers one TCR beta chain sequence. This sample is part of a study of cytomegalovirus exposure and HLA in healthy donors. Primers for the PCR totalled 60 Vbeta and 13 Jbeta. The data were produced by immunoSEQ multiplex PCR, yet TCRdb's version contains in-frame clones alone and is incomplete. The repertoire consists of roughly 170,000 clones, with roughly 80% occurring once and the leading ten covering over 2.5%. Trimming took off 6 bases at V and 0 bases at J, with 16 bases between the two ends. The length of the CDR3 is 16 residues. Germline CDR1 reads SGHTA; CDR2 reads FQGTGA.

The sequenced material came from PBMCs. The rearrangement joins TRBV7-3 to TRBJ2-3; D is perhaps TRBD2 (5 bases). This receptor was taken from a female donor in good health and CMV-seronegative. CDR3 coding DNA: TGTGCCAGCAGTCCCATGCTTCTAGCTAGCACAGATACGCAGTATTTT. Translated, it gives CASSPMLLASTDTQYF.